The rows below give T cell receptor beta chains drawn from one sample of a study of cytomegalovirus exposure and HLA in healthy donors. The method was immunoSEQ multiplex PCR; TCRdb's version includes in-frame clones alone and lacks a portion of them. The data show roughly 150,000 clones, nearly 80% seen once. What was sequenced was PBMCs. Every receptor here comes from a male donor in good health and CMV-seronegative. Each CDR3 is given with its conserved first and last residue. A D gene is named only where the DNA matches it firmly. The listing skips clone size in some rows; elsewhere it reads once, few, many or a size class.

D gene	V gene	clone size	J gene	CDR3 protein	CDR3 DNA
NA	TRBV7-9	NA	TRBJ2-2	CASRRTAGELFF	TGTGCCAGCAGAAGGACAGCCGGGGAGCTGTTTTTT
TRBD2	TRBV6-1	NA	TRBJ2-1	CASSDPTSGSPNEQFF	TGTGCCAGCAGTGACCCAACTAGCGGGAGTCCCAATGAGCAGTTCTTC
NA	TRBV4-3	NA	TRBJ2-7	CASSQEAGYEQYF	TGCGCCAGCAGCCAAGAGGCAGGGTACGAGCAGTACTTC
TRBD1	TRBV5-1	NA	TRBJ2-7	CASRPGTGNLEQYF	TGCGCCAGCAGGCCCGGGACAGGGAATTTGGAGCAGTACTTC
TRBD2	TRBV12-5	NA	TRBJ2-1	CASGEGTSGSMEQFF	TGTGCTAGTGGGGAAGGGACTAGCGGGAGTATGGAGCAGTTCTTC
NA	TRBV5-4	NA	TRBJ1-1	CASSPIPRGTEAFF	TGTGCCAGCAGCCCCATCCCGCGGGGGACTGAAGCTTTCTTT
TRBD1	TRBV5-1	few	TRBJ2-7	CASSFGQGEGTNYEQYF	TGCGCCAGCAGCTTCGGACAGGGGGAAGGAACTAACTACGAGCAGTACTTC
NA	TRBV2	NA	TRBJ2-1	CASSRTVEQFF	TGTGCCAGCAGCAGGACAGTTGAGCAGTTCTTC
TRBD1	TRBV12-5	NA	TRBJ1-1	CASGLPQQGAGTEAFF	TGTGCTAGTGGTTTGCCCCAACAGGGGGCAGGCACTGAAGCTTTCTTT
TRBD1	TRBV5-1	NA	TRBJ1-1	CASSLGTGTNTEAFF	TGCGCCAGCAGCCTGGGGACAGGGACGAACACTGAAGCTTTCTTT
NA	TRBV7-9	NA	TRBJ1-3	CSSRRGGNTIYF	TGTTCCAGCAGACGGGGAGGAAACACCATATATTTT
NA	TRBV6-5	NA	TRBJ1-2	CASSYHSGLVGYTF	TGTGCCAGCAGTTACCATTCGGGGTTGGTAGGCTACACCTTC
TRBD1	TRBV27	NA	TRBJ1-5	CASSDSGTVGQPQHF	TGTGCCAGCAGTGACTCCGGGACAGTGGGTCAGCCCCAGCATTTT
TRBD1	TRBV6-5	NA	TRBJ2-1	CASTNGQGSQFF	TGTGCCAGCACTAACGGACAGGGCTCTCAGTTCTTC
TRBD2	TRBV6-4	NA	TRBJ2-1	CASISSGRDYNEQFF	TGTGCCAGCATTTCAAGCGGGAGGGACTACAATGAGCAGTTCTTC
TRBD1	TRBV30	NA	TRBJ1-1	CAWRDRQREAFF	TGTGCCTGGAGGGACAGGCAGCGTGAAGCTTTCTTT
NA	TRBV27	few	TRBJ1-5	CASSDTGLSQPQHF	TGTGCCAGCAGCGACACAGGGTTGAGTCAGCCCCAGCATTTT
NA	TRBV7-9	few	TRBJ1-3	CSSSFGGGDRSGNTIYF	TGTTCCAGCAGCTTTGGTGGAGGTGACCGCTCTGGAAACACCATATATTTT
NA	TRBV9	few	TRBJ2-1	CASSVGGGAGINEQFF	TGTGCCAGCAGCGTAGGAGGAGGGGCCGGTATAAATGAGCAGTTCTTC
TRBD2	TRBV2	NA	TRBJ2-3	CASSEGGGLVDTQYF	TGTGCCAGCAGTGAAGGCGGGGGGCTGGTAGATACGCAGTATTTT
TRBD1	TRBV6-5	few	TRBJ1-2	CASSPKDGQGGGYTF	TGTGCCAGCAGCCCGAAGGATGGACAGGGCGGTGGCTACACCTTC
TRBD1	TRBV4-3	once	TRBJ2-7	CASSQAGTADYDEQYF	TGCGCCAGCAGCCAAGCAGGGACAGCCGACTACGACGAGCAGTACTTC
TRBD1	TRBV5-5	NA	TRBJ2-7	CASSFRTGLGEQYF	TGTGCCAGCAGCTTTCGGACAGGGTTGGGCGAGCAGTACTTC
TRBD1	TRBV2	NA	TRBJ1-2	CASRDRANYGYTF	TGTGCCAGCAGAGACAGGGCTAACTATGGCTACACCTTC
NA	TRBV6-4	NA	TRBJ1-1	CASRLEGVSGTEAFF	TGTGCCAGCCGGCTCGAGGGGGTATCGGGCACTGAAGCTTTCTTT
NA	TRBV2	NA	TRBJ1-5	CASSAGDRSNQPQHF	TGTGCCAGCAGTGCGGGGGATAGGAGCAATCAGCCCCAGCATTTT
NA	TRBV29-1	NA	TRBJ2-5	CSVDAGILETQYF	TGCAGCGTTGATGCGGGGATCCTAGAGACCCAGTACTTC
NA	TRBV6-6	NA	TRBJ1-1	CASSYSPGLNTEAFF	TGTGCCAGCAGTTACTCGCCGGGATTGAACACTGAAGCTTTCTTT
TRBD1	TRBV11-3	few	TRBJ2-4	CASSPGQGLAKNIQYF	TGTGCCAGCAGCCCGGGACAGGGCCTAGCCAAAAACATTCAGTACTTC
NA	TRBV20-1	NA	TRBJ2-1	CSARDRGEQFF	TGCAGTGCTAGAGATCGGGGGGAGCAGTTCTTC
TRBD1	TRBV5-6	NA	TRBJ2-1	CASSRARGRAFNEQFF	TGTGCCAGCAGCCGTGCCAGGGGGCGCGCCTTCAATGAGCAGTTCTTC
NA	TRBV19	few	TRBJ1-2	CASSRNSYGYTF	TGTGCCAGTAGTAGAAACAGCTATGGCTACACCTTC
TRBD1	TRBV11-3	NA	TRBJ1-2	CASSPRRTGEGYTF	TGTGCCAGCAGCCCCCGTAGGACAGGGGAGGGCTACACCTTC
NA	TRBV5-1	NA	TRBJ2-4	CASSFGEIQYF	TGCGCCAGCAGCTTCGGGGAGATTCAGTACTTC
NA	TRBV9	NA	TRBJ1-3	CASSVLGNSGNTIYF	TGTGCCAGCAGCGTATTGGGCAACTCTGGAAACACCATATATTTT
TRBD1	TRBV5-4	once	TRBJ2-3	CASSLGQGEVDTQYF	TGTGCCAGCAGCCTTGGACAGGGGGAGGTAGATACGCAGTATTTT
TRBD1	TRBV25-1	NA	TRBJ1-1	CASTTSRPGQGNTEAFF	TGTGCCAGCACCACCTCTAGACCGGGACAGGGGAACACTGAAGCTTTCTTT
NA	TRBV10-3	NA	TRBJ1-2	CAISGSPVRGYTF	TGTGCCATCAGTGGAAGTCCGGTGCGTGGCTACACCTTC
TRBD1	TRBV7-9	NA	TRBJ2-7	CSSTAGTGTYEQYF	TGTTCCAGCACCGCCGGGACAGGGACCTACGAGCAGTACTTC
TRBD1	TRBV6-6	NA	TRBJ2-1	CASSFRGQGRNEQFF	TGTGCCAGCAGTTTCCGGGGACAGGGTCGAAATGAGCAGTTCTTC
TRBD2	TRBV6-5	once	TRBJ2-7	CASSYSGLAYTYEQYF	TGTGCCAGCAGTTACTCGGGACTAGCGTACACCTACGAGCAGTACTTC
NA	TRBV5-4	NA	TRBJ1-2	CASSQETAGKYGYTF	TGTGCCAGCAGCCAAGAAACCGCAGGGAAGTATGGCTACACCTTC
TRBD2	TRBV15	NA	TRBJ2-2	CATSRDFGGGGTGELFF	TGTGCCACCAGCAGAGATTTTGGCGGGGGGGGGACCGGGGAGCTGTTTTTT
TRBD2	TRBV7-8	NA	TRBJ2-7	CASSVAGGSYEQYF	TGTGCCAGCAGCGTAGCGGGGGGGTCCTACGAGCAGTACTTC
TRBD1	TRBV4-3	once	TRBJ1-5	CASSQARDRARSRHNQPQHF	TGCGCCAGCAGCCAGGCCCGGGACAGGGCTCGTAGTAGGCACAATCAGCCCCAGCATTTT
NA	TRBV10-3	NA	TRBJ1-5	CAISAELGPQHF	TGTGCCATCAGTGCCGAACTCGGGCCCCAGCATTTT
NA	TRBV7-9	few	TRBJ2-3	CASSPRGSSTDTQYF	TGTGCCAGCAGTCCCCGGGGATCTAGCACAGATACGCAGTATTTT
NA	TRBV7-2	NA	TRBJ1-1	CASSLVGSGAMNTEAFF	TGTGCCAGCAGCTTAGTGGGTAGCGGGGCCATGAACACTGAAGCTTTCTTT
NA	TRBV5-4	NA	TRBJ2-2	CASSLDRNTGELFF	TGTGCCAGCAGCTTGGACAGAAACACCGGGGAGCTGTTTTTT
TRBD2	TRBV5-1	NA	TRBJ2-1	CASSLDGGDYNEQFF	TGCGCCAGCAGCTTGGACGGGGGGGATTACAATGAGCAGTTCTTC
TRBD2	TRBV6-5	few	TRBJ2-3	CASGGASGTDTQYF	TGTGCCAGCGGGGGGGCTAGCGGGACAGATACGCAGTATTTT
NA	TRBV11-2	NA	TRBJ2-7	CASSLAQTGYEQYF	TGTGCCAGCAGCTTAGCTCAGACTGGCTACGAGCAGTACTTC
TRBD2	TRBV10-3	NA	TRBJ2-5	CATTTSGIPAETQYF	TGTGCCACCACGACTAGCGGGATCCCCGCGGAGACCCAGTACTTC
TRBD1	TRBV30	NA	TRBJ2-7	CAWTGTASYEQYF	TGTGCCTGGACCGGGACAGCTTCTTACGAGCAGTACTTC
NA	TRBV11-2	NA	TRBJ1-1	CASRERAGGQLMNTEAFF	TGTGCCAGCAGAGAGAGGGCGGGCGGTCAACTCATGAACACTGAAGCTTTCTTT
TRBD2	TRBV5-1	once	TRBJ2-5	CASSLGGSGSGETQYF	TGCGCCAGCAGCTTGGGTGGTAGCGGGAGCGGAGAGACCCAGTACTTC
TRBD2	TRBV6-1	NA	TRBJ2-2	CASSEARRQRGGYTGELFF	TGTGCCAGCAGTGAAGCGCGGAGGCAGCGGGGGGGCTACACCGGGGAGCTGTTTTTT
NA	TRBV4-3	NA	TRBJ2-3	CASSQVTSPSADTQYF	TGCGCCAGCAGCCAGGTCACTAGTCCTTCCGCAGATACGCAGTATTTT
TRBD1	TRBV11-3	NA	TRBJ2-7	CASATGPGAYEQYF	TGTGCCAGCGCGACAGGGCCTGGCGCCTACGAGCAGTACTTC